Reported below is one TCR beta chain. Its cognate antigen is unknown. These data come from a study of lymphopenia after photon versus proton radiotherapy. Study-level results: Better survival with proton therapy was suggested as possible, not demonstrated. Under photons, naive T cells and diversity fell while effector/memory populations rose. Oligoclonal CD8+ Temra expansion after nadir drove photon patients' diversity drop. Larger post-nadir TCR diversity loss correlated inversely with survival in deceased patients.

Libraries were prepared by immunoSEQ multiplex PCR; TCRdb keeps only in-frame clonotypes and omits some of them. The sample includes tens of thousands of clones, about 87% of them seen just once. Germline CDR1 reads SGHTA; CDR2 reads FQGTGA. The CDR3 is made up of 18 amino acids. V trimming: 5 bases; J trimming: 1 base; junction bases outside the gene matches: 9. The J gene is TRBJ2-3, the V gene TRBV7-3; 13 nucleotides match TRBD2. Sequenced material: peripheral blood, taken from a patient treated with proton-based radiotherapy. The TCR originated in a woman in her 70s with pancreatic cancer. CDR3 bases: TGTGCCAGCAGCCGGACTAGCGGGAGAGGATTAGGCACAGATACGCAGTATTTT. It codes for CASSRTSGRGLGTDTQYF.